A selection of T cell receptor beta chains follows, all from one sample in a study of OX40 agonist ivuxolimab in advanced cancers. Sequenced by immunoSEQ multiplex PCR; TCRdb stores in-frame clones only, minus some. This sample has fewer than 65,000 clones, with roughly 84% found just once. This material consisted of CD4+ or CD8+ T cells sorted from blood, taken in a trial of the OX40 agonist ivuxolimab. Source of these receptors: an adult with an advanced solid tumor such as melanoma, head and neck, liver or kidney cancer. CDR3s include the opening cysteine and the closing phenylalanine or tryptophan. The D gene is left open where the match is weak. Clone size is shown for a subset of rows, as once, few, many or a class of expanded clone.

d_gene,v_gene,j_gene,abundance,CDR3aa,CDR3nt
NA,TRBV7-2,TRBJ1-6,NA,CASSLAHLNSPLHF,TGTGCCAGCAGCTTAGCCCATTTGAATTCACCCCTCCACTTT
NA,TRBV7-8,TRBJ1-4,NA,CASSSTTGTATNEKLFF,TGTGCCAGCAGCTCCACGACAGGAACCGCAACTAATGAAAAACTGTTTTTT
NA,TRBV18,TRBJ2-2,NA,CASSPSRTGELFF,TGTGCCAGCTCACCAAGTCGGACCGGGGAGCTGTTTTTT
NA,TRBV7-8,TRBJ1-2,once,CASSFQGFGYTF,TGTGCCAGCAGCTTTCAAGGGTTTGGCTACACCTTC
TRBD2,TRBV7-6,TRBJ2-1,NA,CASSFTGTSGRNEQFF,TGTGCCAGCAGCTTTACCGGGACTAGCGGGAGGAATGAGCAGTTCTTC
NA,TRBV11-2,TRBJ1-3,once,CASSLDLGAGSGNTIYF,TGTGCCAGCAGCTTAGATCTAGGTGCAGGGTCTGGAAACACCATATATTTT
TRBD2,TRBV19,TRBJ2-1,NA,CASRGGRNEQFF,TGTGCCAGTAGAGGCGGGAGGAATGAGCAGTTCTTC
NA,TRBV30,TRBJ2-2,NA,CAWSYDRKVGGELFF,TGTGCCTGGAGTTACGACAGGAAGGTTGGCGGGGAGCTGTTTTTT
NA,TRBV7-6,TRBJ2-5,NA,CASSARGIETQYF,TGTGCCAGCAGCGCGCGGGGCATCGAGACCCAGTACTTC
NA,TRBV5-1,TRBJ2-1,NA,CASSGDSAGWSYNEQFF,TGCGCCAGCAGCGGAGACAGTGCCGGTTGGTCCTACAATGAGCAGTTCTTC
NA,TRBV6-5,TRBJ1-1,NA,CASSYSNGVLNTEAFF,TGTGCCAGCAGTTACTCGAATGGGGTTCTGAACACTGAAGCTTTCTTT
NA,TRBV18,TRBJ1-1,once,CASSPDSPQLAEAFF,TGTGCCAGCTCACCCGACTCGCCACAGCTGGCTGAAGCTTTCTTT
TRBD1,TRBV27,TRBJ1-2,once,CASSLDRGENYGYTF,TGTGCCAGCAGTCTCGACAGGGGTGAGAACTATGGCTACACCTTC
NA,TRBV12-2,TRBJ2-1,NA,CASRFTSGRNYYNEQFF,TGTGCAAGTCGCTTTACTAGCGGGAGAAATTACTACAATGAGCAGTTCTTC
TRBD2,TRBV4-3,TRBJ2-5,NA,CASSLIWTSGETQYF,TGCGCCAGCAGCCTCATTTGGACTAGCGGAGAGACCCAGTACTTC
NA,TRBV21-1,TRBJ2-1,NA,CASSKKHLSSYNEQFF,TGTGCCAGCAGCAAAAAACATCTTAGCTCCTACAATGAGCAGTTCTTC
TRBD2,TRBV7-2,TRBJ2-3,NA,CASSLHGGEITDTQYF,TGTGCCAGCAGCTTGCATGGGGGGGAGATCACAGATACGCAGTATTTT
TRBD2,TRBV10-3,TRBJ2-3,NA,CAVSRGGEDTQYF,TGTGCCGTGTCCCGGGGGGGAGAAGATACGCAGTATTTT
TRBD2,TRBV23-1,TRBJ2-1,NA,CASSRTASGVNEQFF,TGCGCCAGCAGTCGCACGGCTAGCGGGGTGAATGAGCAGTTCTTC
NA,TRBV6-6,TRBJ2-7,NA,CASKGSSNSYEQYF,TGTGCCAGTAAAGGGAGCAGCAATTCCTACGAGCAGTACTTC
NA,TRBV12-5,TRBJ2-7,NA,CASGLTQGWQYF,TGTGCTAGTGGTTTGACACAGGGTTGGCAGTACTTC
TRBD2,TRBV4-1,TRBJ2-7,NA,CASSQDLGLAGVGRHEQYF,TGCGCCAGCAGCCAAGATTTGGGACTAGCGGGAGTGGGTCGCCACGAGCAGTACTTC
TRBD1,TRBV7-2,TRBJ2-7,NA,CASSYNLGGEFLEQYF,TGTGCCAGCAGTTATAATTTAGGGGGCGAATTCCTCGAGCAGTACTTC
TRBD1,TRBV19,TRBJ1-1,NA,CASSIRQGGRTEAFF,TGTGCCAGTAGTATACGACAGGGCGGGAGGACTGAAGCTTTCTTT
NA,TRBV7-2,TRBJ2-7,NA,CASSLKDSYEQYF,TGTGCCAGCAGCTTGAAGGATTCTTACGAGCAGTACTTC
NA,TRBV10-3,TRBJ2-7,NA,CAISERASEDSQYF,TGTGCCATCAGTGAGAGGGCTAGCGAAGATTCCCAGTACTTC
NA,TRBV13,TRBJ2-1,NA,CASSLGGRNSYNEQFF,TGTGCCAGCAGCTTAGGGGGGCGAAACTCCTACAATGAGCAGTTCTTC
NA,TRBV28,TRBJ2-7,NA,CASSSGTVTYEQYF,TGTGCCAGCAGTTCAGGGACGGTAACCTACGAGCAGTACTTC
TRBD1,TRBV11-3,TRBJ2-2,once,CASSRTGPTGELFF,TGTGCCAGCAGCCGGACAGGGCCCACCGGGGAGCTGTTTTTT
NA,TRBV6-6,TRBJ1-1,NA,CASSYDGSTEAFF,TGTGCCAGCAGTTACGACGGAAGCACTGAAGCTTTCTTT
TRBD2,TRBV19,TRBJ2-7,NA,CASSRGLAADPSYEQYF,TGTGCCAGTAGTAGAGGACTAGCGGCTGACCCTAGCTACGAGCAGTACTTC
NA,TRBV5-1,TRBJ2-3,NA,CASSSFTDTQYF,TGCGCCAGCAGCTCTTTTACAGATACGCAGTATTTT
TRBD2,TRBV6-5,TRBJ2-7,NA,CASSYSLTSGSLEQYF,TGTGCCAGCAGTTACTCGCTGACTAGCGGGTCCCTCGAGCAGTACTTC
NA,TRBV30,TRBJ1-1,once,CAWRGSVGQNTEAFF,TGTGCCTGGAGAGGTTCTGTAGGTCAGAACACTGAAGCTTTCTTT
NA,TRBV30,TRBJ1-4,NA,CAWRGQSWEKLFF,TGTGCCTGGAGAGGCCAGAGTTGGGAAAAACTGTTTTTT
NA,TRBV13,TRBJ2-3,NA,CASTPTGSTDTQYF,TGTGCCAGCACCCCGACGGGGAGCACAGATACGCAGTATTTT
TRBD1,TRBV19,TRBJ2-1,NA,CASSILRTGVLFF,TGTGCCAGTAGTATCCTCCGGACAGGGGTTTTGTTCTTC
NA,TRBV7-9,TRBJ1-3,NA,CASSLTGNTIYF,TGTGCCAGCAGCTTGACAGGAAACACCATATATTTT
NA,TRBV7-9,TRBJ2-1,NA,CASSDHNEQFF,TGTGCCAGCAGCGATCATAATGAGCAGTTCTTC
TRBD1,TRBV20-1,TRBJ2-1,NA,CSATDRGEQFF,TGCAGTGCCACGGACAGGGGTGAGCAGTTCTTC
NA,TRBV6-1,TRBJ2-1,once,CASSELTRSNEQFF,TGTGCCAGCAGTGAACTTACTAGATCCAATGAGCAGTTCTTC
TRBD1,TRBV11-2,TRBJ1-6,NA,CASSLEGWWDRGSRNSPLHF,TGTGCCAGCAGCTTAGAGGGTTGGTGGGACAGGGGTAGCCGCAATTCACCCCTCCACTTT
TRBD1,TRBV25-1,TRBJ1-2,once,CASSATIGTGSHGYTF,TGTGCCAGCAGTGCTACTATCGGGACAGGGAGCCATGGCTACACCTTC
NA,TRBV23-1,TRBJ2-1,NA,CASSQFIEGDIDLGEQFF,TGCGCCAGCAGTCAATTCATTGAGGGAGATATCGATCTCGGTGAGCAGTTCTTC
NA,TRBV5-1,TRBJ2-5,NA,CASSQVTRAGETQYF,TGCGCCAGCAGCCAAGTGACTAGGGCCGGAGAGACCCAGTACTTC
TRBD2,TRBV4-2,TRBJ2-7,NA,CASSQEVAGGSYGQYF,TGTGCCAGCAGCCAAGAAGTAGCGGGAGGTTCCTACGGGCAGTACTTC
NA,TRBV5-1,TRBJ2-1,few,CASSLAVGRAQGEQFF,TGCGCCAGCAGCTTGGCCGTCGGGAGAGCCCAAGGTGAGCAGTTCTTC
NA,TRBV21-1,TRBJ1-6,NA,CASSKGRNRANSPLHF,TGTGCCAGCAGCAAAGGGAGGAACAGGGCAAATTCACCCCTCCACTTT
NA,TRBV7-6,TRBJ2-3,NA,CASSLGLQALDTQYF,TGTGCCAGCAGCTTAGGTTTGCAGGCCTTAGATACGCAGTATTTT
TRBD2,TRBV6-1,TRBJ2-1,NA,CASSVAGAYNEQFF,TGTGCCAGCAGTGTGGCGGGAGCCTACAATGAGCAGTTCTTC
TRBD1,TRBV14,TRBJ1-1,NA,CASSPAGTGGTEAFF,TGTGCCAGCAGCCCCGCCGGGACAGGGGGCACTGAAGCTTTCTTT
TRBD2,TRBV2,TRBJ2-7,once,CASSGQASGISYEQYF,TGTGCCAGCAGCGGCCAAGCTAGCGGGATCTCCTACGAGCAGTACTTC